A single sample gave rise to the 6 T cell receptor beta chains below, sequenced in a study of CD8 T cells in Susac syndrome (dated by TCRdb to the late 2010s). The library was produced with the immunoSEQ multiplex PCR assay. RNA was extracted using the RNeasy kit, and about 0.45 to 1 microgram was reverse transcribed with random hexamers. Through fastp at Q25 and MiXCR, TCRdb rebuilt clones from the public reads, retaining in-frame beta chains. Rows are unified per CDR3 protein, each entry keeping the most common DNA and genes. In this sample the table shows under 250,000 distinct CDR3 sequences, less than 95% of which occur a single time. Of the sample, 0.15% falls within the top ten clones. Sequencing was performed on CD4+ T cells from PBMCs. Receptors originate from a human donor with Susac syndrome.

The CDR3 region has the DNA TGCAGTGCTAGAGCACTAGCGGGGGCCTCCTCCTACAATGAGCAGTTCTTC. It translates to CSARALAGASSYNEQFF. This sequence joins TRBV20-1 and TRBJ2-1, with 11 bases fitting TRBD2. CDR3 length: 17 residues. The junction had 5 bases not matched to a gene; V was cut back by 1 base and J by 0 bases. Germline V gene lookup returns CDR1 DFQATT and CDR2 SNEGSKA (reference sequence).

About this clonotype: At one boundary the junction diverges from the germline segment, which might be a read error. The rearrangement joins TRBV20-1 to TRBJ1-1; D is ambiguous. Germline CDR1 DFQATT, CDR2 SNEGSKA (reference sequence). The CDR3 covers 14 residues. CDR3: CSARAVVVNTEAFF. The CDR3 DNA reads TGCAGTGCAAGAGCGGTGGTTGTGAACACTGAAGCTTTCTTT.

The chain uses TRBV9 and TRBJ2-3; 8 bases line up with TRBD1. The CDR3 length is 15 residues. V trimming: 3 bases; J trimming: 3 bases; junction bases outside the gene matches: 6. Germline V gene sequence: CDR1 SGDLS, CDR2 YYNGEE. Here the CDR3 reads CASSEGTGWTDTQYF. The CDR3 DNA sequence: TGTGCCAGCAGCGAAGGGACAGGATGGACAGATACGCAGTATTTT. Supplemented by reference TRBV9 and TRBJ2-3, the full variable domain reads DSGVTQTPKHLITATGQRVTLRCSPRSGDLSVYWYQQSLDQGLQFLIQYYNGEERAKGNILERFSAQQFPDLHSELNLSSLELGDSALYFCASSEGTGWTDTQYFGPGTRLTVL.

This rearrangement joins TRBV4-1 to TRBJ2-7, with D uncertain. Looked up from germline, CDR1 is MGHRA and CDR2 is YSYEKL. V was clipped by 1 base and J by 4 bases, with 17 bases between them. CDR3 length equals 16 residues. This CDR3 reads CASSQVRDGTVYEQYF. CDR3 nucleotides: TGCGCCAGCAGCCAAGTTCGTGATGGCACGGTGTACGAGCAGTACTTC.

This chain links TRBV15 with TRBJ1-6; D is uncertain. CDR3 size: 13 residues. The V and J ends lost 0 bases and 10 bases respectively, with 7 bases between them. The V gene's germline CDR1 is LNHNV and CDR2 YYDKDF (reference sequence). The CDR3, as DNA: TGTGCCACCAGCAGAGAAATTGGATCACCCCTCCACTTT. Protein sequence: CATSREIGSPLHF.

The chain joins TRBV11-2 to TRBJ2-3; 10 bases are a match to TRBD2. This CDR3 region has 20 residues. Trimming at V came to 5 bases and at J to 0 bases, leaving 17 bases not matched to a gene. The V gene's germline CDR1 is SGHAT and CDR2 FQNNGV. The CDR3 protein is CASSLPGGSSGGPSTDTQYF. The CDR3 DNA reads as TGTGCCAGCAGCCTGCCAGGCGGGAGTAGCGGGGGGCCTAGCACAGATACGCAGTATTTT.